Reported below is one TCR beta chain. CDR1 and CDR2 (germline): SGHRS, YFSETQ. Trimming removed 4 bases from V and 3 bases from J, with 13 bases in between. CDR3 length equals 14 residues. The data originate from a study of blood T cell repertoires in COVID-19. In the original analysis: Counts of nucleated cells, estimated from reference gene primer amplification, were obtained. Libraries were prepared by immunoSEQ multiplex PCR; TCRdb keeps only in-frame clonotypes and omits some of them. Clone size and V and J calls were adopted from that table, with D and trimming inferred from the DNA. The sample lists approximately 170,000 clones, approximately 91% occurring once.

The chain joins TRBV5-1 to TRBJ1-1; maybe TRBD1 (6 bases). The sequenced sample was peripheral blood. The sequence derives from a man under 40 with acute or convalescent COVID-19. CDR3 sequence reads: CASSPAPGDTEAFF. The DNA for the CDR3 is TGCGCCAGCAGCCCCGCACCAGGGGACACTGAAGCTTTCTTT.